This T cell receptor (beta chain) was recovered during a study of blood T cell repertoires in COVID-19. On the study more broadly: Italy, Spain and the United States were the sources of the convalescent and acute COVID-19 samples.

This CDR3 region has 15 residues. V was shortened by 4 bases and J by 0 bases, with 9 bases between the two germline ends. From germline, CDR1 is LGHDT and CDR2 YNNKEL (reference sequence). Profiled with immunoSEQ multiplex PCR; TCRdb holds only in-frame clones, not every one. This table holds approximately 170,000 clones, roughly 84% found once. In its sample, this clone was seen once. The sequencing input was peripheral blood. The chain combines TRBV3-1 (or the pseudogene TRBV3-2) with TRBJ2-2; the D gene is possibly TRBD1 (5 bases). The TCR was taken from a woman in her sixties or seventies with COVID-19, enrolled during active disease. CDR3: CASSRQGTNTGELFF. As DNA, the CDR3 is TGTGCCAGCAGCCGTCAGGGAACGAACACCGGGGAGCTGTTTTTT.